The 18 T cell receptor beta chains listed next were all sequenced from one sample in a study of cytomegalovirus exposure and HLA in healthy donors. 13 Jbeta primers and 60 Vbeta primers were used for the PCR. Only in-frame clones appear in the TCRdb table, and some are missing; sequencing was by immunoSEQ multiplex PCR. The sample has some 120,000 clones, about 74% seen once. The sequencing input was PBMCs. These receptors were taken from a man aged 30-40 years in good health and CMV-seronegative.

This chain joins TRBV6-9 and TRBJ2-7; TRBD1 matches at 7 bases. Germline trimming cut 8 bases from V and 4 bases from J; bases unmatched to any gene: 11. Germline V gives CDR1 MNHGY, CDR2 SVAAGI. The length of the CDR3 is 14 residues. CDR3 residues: CASSDRSAWYEQYF. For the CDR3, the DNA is TGTGCCAGCTCGGACAGGAGTGCCTGGTACGAGCAGTACTTC.

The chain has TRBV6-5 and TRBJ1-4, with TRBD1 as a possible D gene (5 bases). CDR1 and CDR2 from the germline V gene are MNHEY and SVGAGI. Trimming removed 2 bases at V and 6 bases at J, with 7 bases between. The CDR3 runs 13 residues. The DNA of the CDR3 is TGTGCCAGCAGTTACGACAGAGATGAAAAACTGTTTTTT. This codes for CASSYDRDEKLFF.

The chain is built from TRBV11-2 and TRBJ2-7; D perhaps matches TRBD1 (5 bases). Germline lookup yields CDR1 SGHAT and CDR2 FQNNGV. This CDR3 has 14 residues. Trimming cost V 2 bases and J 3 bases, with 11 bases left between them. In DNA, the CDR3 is TGTGCCAGCAGCTTACCAGGGCTGGTCTACGAGCAGTACTTC. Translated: CASSLPGLVYEQYF.

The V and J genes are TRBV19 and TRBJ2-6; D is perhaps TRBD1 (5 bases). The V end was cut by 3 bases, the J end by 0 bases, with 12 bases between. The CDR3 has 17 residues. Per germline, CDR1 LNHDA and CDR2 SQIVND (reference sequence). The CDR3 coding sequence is TGTGCCAGTAGTATTCTCAGGGTTAGCTCTGGGGCCAACGTCCTGACTTTC. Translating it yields CASSILRVSSGANVLTF.

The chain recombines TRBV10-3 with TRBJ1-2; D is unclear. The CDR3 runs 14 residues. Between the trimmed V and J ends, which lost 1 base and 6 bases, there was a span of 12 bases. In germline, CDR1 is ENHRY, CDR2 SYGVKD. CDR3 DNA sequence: TGTGCCATCAGTGAGTGGGGAGGAACAAATGGCTACACCTTC. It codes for CAISEWGGTNGYTF.

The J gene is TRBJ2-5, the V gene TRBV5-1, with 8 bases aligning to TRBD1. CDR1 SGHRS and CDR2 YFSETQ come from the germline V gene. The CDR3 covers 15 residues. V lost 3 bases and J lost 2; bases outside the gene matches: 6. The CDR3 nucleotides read TGCGCCAGCAGCTCATCAGGGACAGGTCAAGAGACCCAGTACTTC. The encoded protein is CASSSSGTGQETQYF.

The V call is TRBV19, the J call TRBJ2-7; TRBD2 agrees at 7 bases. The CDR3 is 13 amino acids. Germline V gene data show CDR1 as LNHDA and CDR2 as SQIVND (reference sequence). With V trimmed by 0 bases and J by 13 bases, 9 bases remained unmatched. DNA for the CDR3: TGTGCCAGTAGTATAGAGATTGGCGGGAGTATATACTTC. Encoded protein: CASSIEIGGSIYF.

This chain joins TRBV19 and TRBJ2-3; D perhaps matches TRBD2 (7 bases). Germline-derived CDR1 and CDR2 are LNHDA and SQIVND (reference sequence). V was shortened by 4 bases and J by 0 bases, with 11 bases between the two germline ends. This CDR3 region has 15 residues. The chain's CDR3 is CASSRGGFSTDTQYF. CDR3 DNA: TGTGCCAGTAGTAGGGGGGGCTTTAGCACAGATACGCAGTATTTT.

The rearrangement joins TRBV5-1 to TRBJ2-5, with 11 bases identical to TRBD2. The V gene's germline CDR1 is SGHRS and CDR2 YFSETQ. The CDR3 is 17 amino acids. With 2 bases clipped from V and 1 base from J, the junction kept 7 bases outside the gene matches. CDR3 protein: CASSLALTSGGQETQYF. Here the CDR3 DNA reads TGCGCCAGCAGCTTAGCCCTTACTAGCGGGGGCCAAGAGACCCAGTACTTC.

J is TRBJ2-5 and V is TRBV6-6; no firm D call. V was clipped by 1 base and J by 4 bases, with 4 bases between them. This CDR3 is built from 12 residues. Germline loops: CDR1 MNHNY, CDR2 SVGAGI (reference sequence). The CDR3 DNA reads TGTGCCAGCAGTTACTTATTAGAGACCCAGTACTTC. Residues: CASSYLLETQYF.

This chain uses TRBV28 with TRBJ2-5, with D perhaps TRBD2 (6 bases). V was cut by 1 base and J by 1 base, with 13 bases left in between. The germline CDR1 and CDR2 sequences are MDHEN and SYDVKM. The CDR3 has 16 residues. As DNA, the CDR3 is TGTGCCAGCAGTTTATCCCCCCAGGGAGGCCAAGAGACCCAGTACTTC. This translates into CASSLSPQGGQETQYF.

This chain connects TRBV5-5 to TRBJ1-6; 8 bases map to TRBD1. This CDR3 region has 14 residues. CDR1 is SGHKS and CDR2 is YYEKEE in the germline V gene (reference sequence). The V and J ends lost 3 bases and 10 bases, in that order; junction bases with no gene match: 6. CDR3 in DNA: TGTGCCAGCAGCTGGACAGGGACGGGGTCACCCCTCCACTTT. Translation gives CASSWTGTGSPLHF.

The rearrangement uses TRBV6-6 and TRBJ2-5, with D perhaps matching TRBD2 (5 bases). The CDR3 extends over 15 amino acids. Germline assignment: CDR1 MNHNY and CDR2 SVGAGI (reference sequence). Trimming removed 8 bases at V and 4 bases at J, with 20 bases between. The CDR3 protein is CASQTNPIEGETQYF. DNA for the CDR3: TGTGCCAGCCAAACAAACCCCATTGAGGGAGAGACCCAGTACTTC.

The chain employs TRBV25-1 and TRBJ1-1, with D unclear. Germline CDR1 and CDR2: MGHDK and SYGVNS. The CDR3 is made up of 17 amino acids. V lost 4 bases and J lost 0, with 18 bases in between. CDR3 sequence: CASSGLILRLMNTEAFF. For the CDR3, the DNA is TGTGCCAGCAGTGGCCTAATTCTTCGCCTTATGAACACTGAAGCTTTCTTT.

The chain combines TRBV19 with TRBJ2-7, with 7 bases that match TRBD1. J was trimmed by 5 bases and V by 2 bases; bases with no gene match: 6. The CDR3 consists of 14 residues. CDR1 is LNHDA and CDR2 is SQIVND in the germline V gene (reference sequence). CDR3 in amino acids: CASSIRQGGNEQYF. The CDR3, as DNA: TGTGCCAGTAGTATAAGACAGGGTGGCAACGAGCAGTACTTC.

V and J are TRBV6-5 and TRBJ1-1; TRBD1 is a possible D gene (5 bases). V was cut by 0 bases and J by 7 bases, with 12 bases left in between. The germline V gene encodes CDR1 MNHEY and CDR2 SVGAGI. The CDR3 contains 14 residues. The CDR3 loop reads CASSYSYRQGEAFF. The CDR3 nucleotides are TGTGCCAGCAGTTACTCGTATAGGCAGGGTGAAGCTTTCTTT.

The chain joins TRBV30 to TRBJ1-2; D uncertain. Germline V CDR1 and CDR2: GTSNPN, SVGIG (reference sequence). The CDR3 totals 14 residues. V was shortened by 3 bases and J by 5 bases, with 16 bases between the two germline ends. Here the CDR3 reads CAWSQVPDRYGYTF. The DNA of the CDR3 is TGTGCCTGGAGCCAGGTACCTGATAGGTATGGCTACACCTTC.

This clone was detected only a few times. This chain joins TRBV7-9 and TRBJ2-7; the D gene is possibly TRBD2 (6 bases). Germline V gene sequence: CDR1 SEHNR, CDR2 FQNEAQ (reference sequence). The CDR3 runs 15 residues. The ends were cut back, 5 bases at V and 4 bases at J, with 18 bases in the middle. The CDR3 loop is CASSPRGYSTYEQYF. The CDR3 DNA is TGTGCCAGCAGCCCACGGGGGTATTCAACTTACGAGCAGTACTTC.